This T cell receptor (beta chain) was captured by sequencing in a study of technical replicates of blood from a handful of donors listed by TCRdb under 2017. From cysteine to phenylalanine, the CDR3 is 15 amino acids long. The entry retains the CDR3 DNA only, 45 bases that are in frame from base 1. Based on the germline V gene, the CDR1 and CDR2 sequences are MGHDK and SYGVNS. V and J are truncated by 5 bases and 4 bases respectively, leaving an intervening sequence of 15 bases. Comments on this clone: There is no known antigen for this receptor. No base qualities exist here, and no much larger clone lies one base off it.

Library generation was performed with the immunoSEQ multiplex PCR assay. Drawn from immuneACCESS, this table holds only the in-frame rearrangements with V and J called that TCRdb kept. Clones are partly lost; checked studies trace under half to an unresolved V gene and leave the rest unexplained. Within this sample are about 83,000 clones, with just over 90% of them counted one time only. In total, the top ten clones hold over 0.2% of the sample. Material: T cells isolated from PBMCs. The sequence is built from TRBV25-1 and TRBJ2-1; D gene: possibly TRBD1, on 5 matching bases. The TCR sequence derives from a human donor in good health. The CDR3 protein: CASSLDPGLYNEQFF. The DNA sequence is as follows: TGTGCCAGCAGTCTGGACCCAGGGTTGTACAATGAGCAGTTCTTC. Supplemented by the reference TRBV25-1 and TRBJ2-1 proteins around the CDR3, the complete variable domain is EADIYQTPRYLVIGTGKKITLECSQTMGHDKMYWYQQDPGMELHLIHYSYGVNSTEKGDLSSESTVSRIRTEHFPLTLESARPSHTSQYLCASSLDPGLYNEQFFGPGTRLTVL.